Listed below are T cell receptor beta chains from one sample, sequenced in a study of T cell responses to AZD1222 COVID-19 vaccine. Some clones are missing from TCRdb's copy, which holds only in-frame ones; the method was immunoSEQ multiplex PCR. The sample lists about 150,000 clones; 80% to 90% were seen once. The sequencing here drew on peripheral blood, taken on day 0 of AZD1222 vaccination. These receptors were taken from an adult in good health. The CDR3 runs from the conserved cysteine through the conserved F or W. A D gene is named only where the DNA matches it firmly.

J | V | D | CDR3
TRBJ2-7 | TRBV2 | - | CASSRQGISEQYF
TRBJ2-7 | TRBV11-3 | - | CASSLFENPYEQYF
TRBJ2-1 | TRBV7-3 | TRBD1 | CASSLRTGEYNEQFF
TRBJ1-2 | TRBV6-6 | - | CASSYRENYGYTF
TRBJ1-1 | TRBV3-1/TRBV3-2 | - | CASRQAGNTEAFF
TRBJ2-3 | TRBV15 | TRBD2 | CATSIPSGRSDTQYF
TRBJ1-2 | TRBV9 | - | CASSVVGFNYGYTF
TRBJ1-1 | TRBV24-1 | TRBD1 | CATSAPPGQGNTEAFF
TRBJ1-1 | TRBV24-1 | - | CATTYFIGGVGAFF
TRBJ2-2 | TRBV6-5 | - | CASSYQPANTGELFF
TRBJ1-2 | TRBV25-1 | - | CASSDAYGYTF
TRBJ2-2 | TRBV20-1 | - | CSASRGPNTGELFF
TRBJ2-3 | TRBV24-1 | TRBD1 | CATSDSSGDRGTTQYF
TRBJ1-2 | TRBV7-3 | - | CASSPIAGYGYTF
TRBJ1-2 | TRBV7-2 | - | CASSFDKTYGYTF
TRBJ2-1 | TRBV3-1/TRBV3-2 | - | CASSQGTAGLRTANEQFF
TRBJ2-7 | TRBV6-5 | - | CASSKGLSFYEQYF